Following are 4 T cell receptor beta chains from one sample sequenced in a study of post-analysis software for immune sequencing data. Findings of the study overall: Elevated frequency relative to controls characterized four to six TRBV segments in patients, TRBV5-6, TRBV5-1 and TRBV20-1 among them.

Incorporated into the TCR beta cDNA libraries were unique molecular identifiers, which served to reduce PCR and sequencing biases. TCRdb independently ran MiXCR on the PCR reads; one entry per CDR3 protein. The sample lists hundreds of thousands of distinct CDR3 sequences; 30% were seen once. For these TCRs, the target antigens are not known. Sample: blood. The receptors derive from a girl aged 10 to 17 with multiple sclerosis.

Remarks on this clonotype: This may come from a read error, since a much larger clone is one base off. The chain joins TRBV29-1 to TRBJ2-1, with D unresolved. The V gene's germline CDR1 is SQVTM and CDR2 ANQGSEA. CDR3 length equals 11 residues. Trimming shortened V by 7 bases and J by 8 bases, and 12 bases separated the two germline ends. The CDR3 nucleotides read TGCAGCGCTGGTTCCGGCGATGAGCAGTTCTTC. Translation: CSAGSGDEQFF.

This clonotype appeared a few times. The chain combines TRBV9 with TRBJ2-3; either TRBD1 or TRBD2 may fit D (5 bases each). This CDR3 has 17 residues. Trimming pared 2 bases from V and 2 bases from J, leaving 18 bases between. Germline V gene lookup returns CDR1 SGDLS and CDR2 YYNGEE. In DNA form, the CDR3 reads TGTGCCAGCAGCGTCGTAGGGGAGAGTTGGAACACAGATACGCAGTATTTT. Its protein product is CASSVVGESWNTDTQYF.

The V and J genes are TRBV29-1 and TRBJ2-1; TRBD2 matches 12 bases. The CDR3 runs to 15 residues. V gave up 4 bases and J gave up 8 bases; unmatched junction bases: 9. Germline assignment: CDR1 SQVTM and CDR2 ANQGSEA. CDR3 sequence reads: CSVGRTSGIADEQFF. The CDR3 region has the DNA TGCAGCGTTGGAAGGACTAGCGGGATTGCCGATGAGCAGTTCTTC.

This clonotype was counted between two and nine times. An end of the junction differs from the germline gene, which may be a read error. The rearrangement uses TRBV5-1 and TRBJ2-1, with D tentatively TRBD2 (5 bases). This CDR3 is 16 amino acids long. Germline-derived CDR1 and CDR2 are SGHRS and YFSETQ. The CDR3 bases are TGCGCCAGCAGCTTGACTAGAGGGAGATCCTCCAATGAGCAGTTCTTC. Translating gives CASSLTRGRSSNEQFF.